These 30 T cell receptor beta chains originate from one sample sequenced in a study of OX40 agonist ivuxolimab in advanced cancers. Sequenced by immunoSEQ multiplex PCR; TCRdb stores in-frame clones only, minus some. The table includes about 75,000 clones, more than 75% detected once. Here the sequenced sample was CD4+ or CD8+ T cells sorted from blood, taken in a trial of the OX40 agonist ivuxolimab. The receptors come from an adult with an advanced solid tumor such as melanoma, head and neck, liver or kidney cancer.

The chain uses TRBV5-1 and TRBJ1-1; TRBD1 is a possible D gene (6 bases). V was clipped by 7 bases and J by 0 bases, with 16 bases between them. The CDR3 is 15 amino acids. CDR1 and CDR2 (germline): SGHRS, YFSETQ. The CDR3 region has the DNA TGCGCCAGCTTCCGGGACACTTTTATGAACACTGAAGCTTTCTTT. This codes for CASFRDTFMNTEAFF.

V and J are TRBV2 and TRBJ1-3; 8 bases fit TRBD1. This CDR3 has 15 amino acids. V lost 8 bases, J lost 1 base, and 7 bases stayed unmatched. Germline V lookup: CDR1 SNHLY, CDR2 FYNNEI. The CDR3 loop is CASLRDRISGNTIYF. The CDR3 nucleotides read TGTGCCAGCCTTCGGGACAGGATTTCTGGAAACACCATATATTTT. Drawing the rest from reference TRBV2 and TRBJ1-3, the complete variable domain is EPEVTQTPSHQVTQMGQEVILRCVPISNHLYFYWYRQILGQKVEFLVSFYNNEISEKSEIFDDQFSVERPDGSNFTLKIRSTKLEDSAMYFCASLRDRISGNTIYFGEGSWLTVV.

In its sample, this clone was seen once. The chain links TRBV27 to TRBJ2-7; 8 nucleotides align to TRBD1. CDR3 length: 13 residues. V gave up 6 bases and J gave up 6 bases; unmatched junction bases: 7. Per germline, CDR1 MNHEY and CDR2 SMNVEV (reference sequence). CDR3 nucleotides: TGTGCCAGCAGGCCCCGGACAGGGAGCGAGCAGTACTTC. Residues: CASRPRTGSEQYF.

The V call is TRBV7-9, the J call TRBJ2-2; D uncertain. Germline V gene data show CDR1 as SEHNR and CDR2 as FQNEAQ (reference sequence). The CDR3 runs 15 residues. The V end was cut by 2 bases, the J end by 1 base, with 8 bases between. CDR3 DNA sequence: TGTGCCAGCAGCTTAAAGCGTCTGAACACCGGGGAGCTGTTTTTT. This codes for CASSLKRLNTGELFF.

Only one count was recorded for this clone. This chain connects TRBV27 to TRBJ2-3; 10 positions match TRBD1. The CDR3 is 16 amino acids. Looked up from germline, CDR1 is MNHEY and CDR2 is SMNVEV (reference sequence). The V gene end was trimmed by 6 bases and the J gene end by 3 bases; junction bases not matched to a gene: 9. The CDR3 protein is CASRRDRGQETDTQYF. The CDR3 bases are TGTGCCAGCAGGAGAGACAGGGGGCAAGAAACAGATACGCAGTATTTT.

The J gene is TRBJ1-2, the V gene TRBV9; TRBD1 agrees at 10 bases. CDR1 SGDLS and CDR2 YYNGEE come from the germline V gene. V shed 3 bases, J shed 2 bases, and the junction held 7 bases outside the gene matches. The CDR3 covers 16 residues. The DNA of the CDR3 is TGTGCCAGCAGCGCCGACAGGGGGCGCGGGAACTATGGCTACACCTTC. As protein: CASSADRGRGNYGYTF.

This chain connects TRBV18 to TRBJ1-2; 9 bases align to TRBD1. Germline CDR1 KGHSH, CDR2 LQKENI. The CDR3 contains 13 residues. V shed 3 bases, J shed 7 bases, and the junction held 3 bases outside the gene matches. In nucleotides, the CDR3 is TGTGCCAGCTCACCGGACAGGGGTTCTGGCTACACCTTC. Amino acid sequence: CASSPDRGSGYTF.

The chain recombines TRBV6-5 with TRBJ1-1; tentatively, D is TRBD1 (5 bases). Germline V gene data show CDR1 as MNHEY and CDR2 as SVGAGI. This CDR3 comprises 15 residues. V was cut by 0 bases and J by 2 bases, with 10 bases left in between. Here the CDR3 reads CASSYSWDGNTEAFF. The CDR3 DNA reads as TGTGCCAGCAGTTACTCCTGGGACGGAAACACTGAAGCTTTCTTT.

This sequence joins TRBV2 and TRBJ1-2; unclear D gene. V was trimmed by 6 bases and J by 4 bases, leaving 9 bases between them. CDR1 is SNHLY and CDR2 is FYNNEI in the germline V gene. The CDR3 sequence is 12 residues long. The CDR3 is CASRGLGYGYTF. The CDR3 DNA reads as TGTGCCAGCAGGGGGTTGGGCTATGGCTACACCTTC.

The chain carries TRBV7-9 and TRBJ2-5; D remains unclear. The V end lost 4 bases, the J end lost 4 bases, and 22 bases lay between the germline ends. Germline V gene sequence: CDR1 SEHNR, CDR2 FQNEAQ (reference sequence). This CDR3 is 17 amino acids long. DNA of the CDR3: TGTGCCAGCAGCTATCTCCCACATCTGGGTGTAGGAGAGACCCAGTACTTC. Protein product: CASSYLPHLGVGETQYF.

The V call is TRBV5-1, the J call TRBJ1-1; D is undetermined. The CDR3 extends over 13 amino acids. Deletions cut 4 bases from V and 1 base from J, with 8 bases between. In germline, CDR1 is SGHRS, CDR2 YFSETQ. CDR3 sequence: CASSITANTEAFF. The CDR3 DNA is TGCGCCAGCAGCATAACAGCGAACACTGAAGCTTTCTTT.

The V gene is TRBV28, the J gene TRBJ2-7; 9 positions match TRBD2. Germline V gives CDR1 MDHEN, CDR2 SYDVKM. After removal of 8 bases from V and 3 bases from J, the junction contained 11 bases not matched to a gene. The CDR3 extends over 15 amino acids. CDR3 region: CASRDTVAGVYEQYF. CDR3 coding DNA: TGTGCCAGCCGAGATACCGTAGCGGGAGTCTACGAGCAGTACTTC.

The chain joins TRBV10-3 to TRBJ1-2, with D possibly TRBD1 on 6 matching bases. Germline V gives CDR1 ENHRY, CDR2 SYGVKD. The CDR3 totals 12 residues. The V end was cut by 6 bases, the J end by 8 bases, with 13 bases between. This CDR3 reads CAIREGDYGYTF. The CDR3 DNA reads as TGTGCCATCAGGGAGGGGGATTACGGCTACACCTTC.

The rearrangement uses TRBV19 and TRBJ1-1; 7 bases line up with TRBD1. Looked up from germline, CDR1 is LNHDA and CDR2 is SQIVND (reference sequence). The junction had 11 bases not matched to a gene; V was cut back by 6 bases and J by 7 bases. This CDR3 has 14 amino acids. The CDR3 nucleotides read TGTGCCAGTAGGACAGGGCGGGAAGGAATTGAAGCTTTCTTT. Amino acid sequence: CASRTGREGIEAFF. Based on the CDR3 plus reference TRBV19 and TRBJ1-1, the full variable domain is DGGITQSPKYLFRKEGQNVTLSCEQNLNHDAMYWYRQDPGQGLRLIYYSQIVNDFQKGDIAEGYSVSREKKESFPLTVTSAQKNPTAFYLCASRTGREGIEAFFGQGTRLTVV.

This clone was seen once. The chain couples TRBV7-2 to TRBJ2-6; the D gene is possibly TRBD1 (5 bases). Germline CDR1 is SGHTA and CDR2 is FQGNSA. The length of the CDR3 is 15 residues. The V end was cut by 3 bases, the J end by 0 bases, with 6 bases between. This chain's CDR3 is CASSLTVSGANVLTF. The DNA for the CDR3 is TGTGCCAGCAGCTTGACAGTCTCTGGGGCCAACGTCCTGACTTTC.

The CDR3 DNA reads TGTGCCAGCAGTTCCAGGGGCCAAGACTTAGCTTTCTTT. This codes for CASSSRGQDLAFF. The chain is built from TRBV6-5 and TRBJ1-1; possible D gene TRBD1, 6 bases. Germline V gene sequence: CDR1 MNHEY, CDR2 SVGAGI. Trimming removed 4 bases from V and 10 bases from J, with 16 bases in between. This CDR3 is built from 13 residues.

The genes are TRBV6-1 and TRBJ1-6; D is unclear. Germline loops: CDR1 MNHNS, CDR2 SASEGT. CDR3 length: 13 residues. Trimming removed 7 bases at V and 8 bases at J, with 12 bases between. The CDR3 region is CASIVQRDSPLHF. DNA for the CDR3: TGTGCCAGCATTGTACAGAGAGATTCACCCCTCCACTTT.

The chain combines TRBV19 with TRBJ2-2, with TRBD2 as a possible D gene (6 bases). The V end was cut by 9 bases, the J end by 6 bases, with 17 bases between. Germline V gene lookup returns CDR1 LNHDA and CDR2 SQIVND (reference sequence). This CDR3 is built from 14 residues. This CDR3 is CASRLVGGAGELFF. The CDR3 DNA reads TGTGCCAGCCGACTAGTCGGGGGTGCCGGGGAGCTGTTTTTT.

This clone was seen only a few times. The chain combines TRBV1 with TRBJ2-2; the table's D call of TRBD2 was not tested on the DNA. TRBV1 corresponds to a pseudogene. This CDR3 spans 13 amino acids. The chain's CDR3 is CTTKAGGTGELFF. CDR3 sequence (DNA): TGCACCACTAAGGCGGGAGGCACCGGGGAGCTGTTTTTT.

The chain is built from TRBV11-2 and TRBJ2-1, with D possibly being TRBD2 (5 bases). Per germline, CDR1 SGHAT and CDR2 FQNNGV. V lost 4 bases to trimming and J lost 0 bases, with 16 bases between them. The CDR3 extends over 17 amino acids. The CDR3 nucleotides are TGTGCCAGCAGCTCCTCCCTTTTAGGGAGCTCCTACAATGAGCAGTTCTTC. It is translated as CASSSSLLGSSYNEQFF. Full variable domain (missing parts from reference TRBV11-2 and TRBJ2-1): EAGVAQSPRYKIIEKRQSVAFWCNPISGHATLYWYQQILGQGPKLLIQFQNNGVVDDSQLPKDRFSAERLKGVDSTLKIQPAKLEDSAVYLCASSSSLLGSSYNEQFFGPGTRLTVL.

The chain links TRBV5-1 to TRBJ1-1; D is unclear. Germline-derived CDR1 and CDR2 are SGHRS and YFSETQ. V shed 2 bases and J shed 4 bases, with 12 bases lying between them. The CDR3 runs to 14 residues. CDR3 nucleotides: TGCGCCAGCAGCTTAGAACTGGGCTCCACTGAAGCTTTCTTT. Protein sequence: CASSLELGSTEAFF. Filled out from reference TRBV5-1 and TRBJ1-1, the complete variable domain reads KAGVTQTPRYLIKTRGQQVTLSCSPISGHRSVSWYQQTPGQGLQFLFEYFSETQRNKGNFPGRFSGRQFSNSRSEMNVSTLELGDSALYLCASSLELGSTEAFFGQGTRLTVV.

The chain has TRBV9 and TRBJ2-1; 10 bases fit TRBD2. J was trimmed by 9 bases and V by 0 bases; bases with no gene match: 9. This CDR3 is 16 amino acids long. Germline assignment: CDR1 SGDLS and CDR2 YYNGEE. CDR3 bases: TGTGCCAGCAGCGTAGGGGCTAGCGGGAGAAGAGGTGAGCAGTTCTTC. Translating gives CASSVGASGRRGEQFF. Full variable domain (remainder filled in from reference TRBV9 and TRBJ2-1): DSGVTQTPKHLITATGQRVTLRCSPRSGDLSVYWYQQSLDQGLQFLIQYYNGEERAKGNILERFSAQQFPDLHSELNLSSLELGDSALYFCASSVGASGRRGEQFFGPGTRLTVL.

V usage is TRBV5-6 and J usage is TRBJ2-1, with D tentatively TRBD2 (6 bases). Germline V gene data show CDR1 as SGHDT and CDR2 as YYEEEE. Between the trimmed V and J ends, which lost 3 bases and 15 bases, there was a span of 19 bases. CDR3 length equals 13 residues. CDR3 sequence: CASSSTGTPTRFF. CDR3 coding DNA: TGTGCCAGCAGCTCTACCGGGACTCCAACTAGGTTCTTC.

The chain uses TRBV21-1 and TRBJ2-7. TRBV21-1 constitutes a pseudogene. This CDR3 is 13 amino acids long. CDR3 DNA sequence: TGTGCCAGCAGCAAACGCCCTCTGCCGGAGCAGTACTTC. Its protein product is CASSKRPLPEQYF.

The chain has TRBV7-6 and TRBJ1-4, with 10 nucleotides matching TRBD1. CDR1 is SGHVS and CDR2 is FNYEAQ in the germline V gene. The trim removed 1 base at V and 8 bases at J, leaving 4 bases unmatched. The CDR3 has 15 amino acids. The CDR3 DNA reads TGTGCCAGCAGCTTAGAGGGACAGGGGTTAGAAAAACTGTTTTTT. Its protein is CASSLEGQGLEKLFF.

The chain couples TRBV7-9 to TRBJ2-2, with D possibly matching TRBD2 (5 bases). V was trimmed by 1 base and J by 4 bases, leaving 13 bases between them. Looked up from germline, CDR1 is SEHNR and CDR2 is FQNEAQ (reference sequence). The CDR3 sequence is 16 residues long. The CDR3 nucleotides are TGTGCCAGCAGCTTAGGGAGGAGAATGGGCACCGGGGAGCTGTTTTTT. Amino acids: CASSLGRRMGTGELFF.

The chain combines TRBV5-1 with TRBJ1-5; 7 nucleotides match TRBD1. Trimming removed 0 bases from V and 2 bases from J; junction bases left unmatched: 2. Germline CDR1 and CDR2: SGHRS and YFSETQ. The length of the CDR3 is 15 residues. In DNA form, the CDR3 reads TGCGCCAGCAGCTTGGATACAGGGGGCAATCAGCCCCAGCATTTT. It encodes CASSLDTGGNQPQHF.

The rearrangement joins TRBV28 to TRBJ2-3; D tentatively reads TRBD1 or TRBD2 (6 bases each). V dropped 5 bases and J dropped 4 bases, with 16 bases sitting between them. From germline, CDR1 is MDHEN and CDR2 SYDVKM. This CDR3 has 15 residues. This CDR3 reads CASSLRLGGADTQYF. The CDR3 nucleotides are TGTGCCAGCAGTCTACGATTGGGGGGCGCAGATACGCAGTATTTT.

This sequence joins TRBV5-1 and TRBJ2-4; a weak D match, TRBD1 (6 bases). The CDR3 is 16 residues long. The V gene's germline CDR1 is SGHRS and CDR2 YFSETQ. V was pared by 3 bases and J by 5 bases, with 18 bases between. The CDR3 DNA reads TGCGCCAGCAGCTCCCGGACACTCTCAGGGGAAAACATTCAGTACTTC. This sequence encodes CASSSRTLSGENIQYF. The whole variable domain, filled in from reference TRBV5-1 and TRBJ2-4, reads KAGVTQTPRYLIKTRGQQVTLSCSPISGHRSVSWYQQTPGQGLQFLFEYFSETQRNKGNFPGRFSGRQFSNSRSEMNVSTLELGDSALYLCASSSRTLSGENIQYFGAGTRLSVL.

The chain uses TRBV5-4 and TRBJ2-1; TRBD2 matches at 7 bases. V gave up 4 bases and J gave up 5 bases; unmatched junction bases: 6. Germline assignment: CDR1 SGHNT and CDR2 YYREEE (reference sequence). The CDR3 spans 14 residues. The CDR3 sequence is CASSRKRDHNEQFF. In DNA form, the CDR3 reads TGTGCCAGCAGCCGGAAGCGGGACCACAATGAGCAGTTCTTC. The complete variable domain, with remaining parts taken from reference TRBV5-4 and TRBJ2-1, reads ETGVTQSPTHLIKTRGQQVTLRCSSQSGHNTVSWYQQALGQGPQFIFQYYREEENGRGNFPPRFSGLQFPNYSSELNVNALELDDSALYLCASSRKRDHNEQFFGPGTRLTVL.